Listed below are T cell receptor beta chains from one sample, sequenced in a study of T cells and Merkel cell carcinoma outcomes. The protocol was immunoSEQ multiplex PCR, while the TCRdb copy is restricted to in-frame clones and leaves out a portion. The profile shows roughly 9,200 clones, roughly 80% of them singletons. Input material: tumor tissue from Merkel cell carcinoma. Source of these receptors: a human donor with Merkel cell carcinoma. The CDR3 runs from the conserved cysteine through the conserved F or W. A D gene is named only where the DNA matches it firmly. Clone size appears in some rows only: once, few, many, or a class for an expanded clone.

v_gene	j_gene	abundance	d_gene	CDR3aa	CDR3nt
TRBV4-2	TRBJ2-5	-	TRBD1	CASSQGTAQETQYF	TGTGCCAGCAGCCAGGGGACAGCCCAAGAGACCCAGTACTTC
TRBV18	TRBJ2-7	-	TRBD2	CASSLRTSGGHEQYF	TGTGCCAGCTCACTTCGGACTAGCGGGGGCCACGAGCAGTACTTC
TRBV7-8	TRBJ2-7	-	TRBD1	CASSARDRVSYEQYF	TGTGCCAGCAGCGCCCGGGACAGGGTTTCCTACGAGCAGTACTTC
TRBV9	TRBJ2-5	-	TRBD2	CASSPGLAGAGETQYF	TGTGCCAGCAGCCCGGGACTAGCGGGCGCTGGAGAGACCCAGTACTTC
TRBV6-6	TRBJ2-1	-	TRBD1	CASSSDRRRSQFF	TGTGCCAGCAGCTCGGACAGGCGGAGGTCACAGTTCTTC
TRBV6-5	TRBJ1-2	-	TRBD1	CASSRTGDSRGYTF	TGTGCCAGCAGCCGCACAGGGGATTCACGTGGCTACACCTTC
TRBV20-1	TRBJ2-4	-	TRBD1	CSAEQGFIQYF	TGCAGTGCAGAACAGGGGTTCATTCAGTACTTC
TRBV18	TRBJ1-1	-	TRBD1	CASSPDRGNTEAFF	TGTGCCAGCTCACCCGACAGGGGAAACACTGAAGCTTTCTTT
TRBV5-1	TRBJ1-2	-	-	CASSLDTGPGYGYTF	TGCGCCAGCAGCTTGGATACAGGGCCCGGCTATGGCTACACCTTC
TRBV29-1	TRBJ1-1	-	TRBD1	CSAGQAGEAFF	TGCAGCGCCGGACAGGCGGGGGAAGCTTTCTTT
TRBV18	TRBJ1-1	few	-	CASSPPGTPGATEAFF	TGTGCCAGCTCACCACCGGGGACACCCGGGGCCACTGAAGCTTTCTTT
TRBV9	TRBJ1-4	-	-	CASSVGRTGEKLFF	TGTGCCAGCAGCGTAGGAAGGACGGGTGAAAAACTGTTTTTT
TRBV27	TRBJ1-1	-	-	CASSPRPPPDGYEAFF	TGTGCCAGCAGTCCACGACCCCCCCCTGACGGCTACGAAGCTTTCTTT
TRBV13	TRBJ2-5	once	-	CASSFFQGRSQETQYF	TGTGCCAGCAGCTTTTTTCAGGGACGATCCCAAGAGACCCAGTACTTC
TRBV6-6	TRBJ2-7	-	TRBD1	CASSRLTGGYEQYF	TGTGCCAGCAGTCGATTAACAGGGGGATACGAGCAGTACTTC
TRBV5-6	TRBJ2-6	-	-	CASSLVGGPSGANVLIF	TGTGCCAGCAGCTTGGTAGGAGGACCCTCTGGGGCCAACGTCCTGATTTTC
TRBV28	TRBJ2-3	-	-	CASSSSVTLAFTDTQYF	TGTGCCAGCAGTTCCTCAGTGACTTTGGCTTTCACAGATACGCAGTATTTT